This T cell receptor (beta chain) came from a study of CD8 T cells in ankylosing spondylitis. Study-wide findings and caveats: Made up of fewer than 10 highly homologous variants, a TCR beta motif appeared characteristic of ankylosing spondylitis blood.

The CDR3 loop spans 15 amino acids. V shed 4 bases and J shed 2 bases, with 14 bases lying between them. Germline V gives CDR1 PRHDT, CDR2 FYEKMQ (reference sequence). The sample holds many counts of this clonotype. Its antigen is unidentified. In TCRdb, the 5' RACE reads were re-called with MiXCR into one record per CDR3 protein. The sample records 450,000 to 550,000 distinct CDR3 sequences, roughly 5.2% being singletons. Sequenced: blood, either unsorted or a sorted T cell fraction (not recorded which). The TCR was taken from a male donor with ankylosing spondylitis. V usage is TRBV13 and J usage is TRBJ1-2; D is undetermined. In nucleotides, the CDR3 is TGTGCCAGCAGCTCGTACTGGGCCTTGAACTATGGCTACACCTTC. This codes for CASSSYWALNYGYTF.